This T cell receptor (beta chain) is from a study of blood T cell repertoires in COVID-19. Study-level information: Acute and convalescent COVID-19 samples came from the United States, Italy and Spain. The analysed material was cDNA or gDNA that came from T cells, B-cell-depleted T cells, or PBMCs.

The CDR3 has 16 amino acids. The V segment lost 2 bases and the J segment 4 bases; nucleotides outside the gene matches: 10. Germline CDR1 SEHNR, CDR2 FQNEAQ (reference sequence). As handled by the study authors: Reference gene primer amplification in the assay estimated nucleated cell counts. The table came from immunoSEQ multiplex PCR; TCRdb's copy has only in-frame clones and leaves some out. The D gene and trimming were derived from the DNA, and the V and J assignments and clone size from that table. The table records about 46,000 clones, about 85% of them present only once. Sequencing used peripheral blood. The chain combines TRBV7-9 with TRBJ2-5; 7 bases fit TRBD2. The clonotype originates from a man aged 55 to 69 with acute or convalescent COVID-19. The CDR3 is CASSLWAGEGRETQYF. The CDR3 bases are TGTGCCAGCAGCTTATGGGCGGGGGAGGGCCGAGAGACCCAGTACTTC.